The 26 T cell receptor beta chains given below trace back to one sample, sequenced in a study of blood T cell repertoires in COVID-19. Clones were sequenced by immunoSEQ multiplex PCR, and TCRdb holds only the in-frame ones, with some missing. This table holds about 190,000 clones, approximately 84% found once. The specimen sequenced was PBMCs or T cells enriched from blood (not recorded which). These receptors were collected from a woman in her twenties or thirties who had recovered from COVID-19.

This sequence joins TRBV28 and TRBJ2-1; D is possibly TRBD1 (6 bases). The CDR3 covers 15 residues. Germline CDR1 reads MDHEN; CDR2 reads SYDVKM. Trimming cost V 6 bases and J 2 bases, with 14 bases left between them. The chain's CDR3 is CASSPAGVTYNEQFF. The CDR3 DNA reads TGTGCCAGCAGCCCCGCAGGGGTGACCTACAATGAGCAGTTCTTC.

In its sample, this clone was seen a few times. The chain combines TRBV19 with TRBJ1-1, with 8 positions matching TRBD1. The V gene end was trimmed by 3 bases and the J gene end by 4 bases; junction bases not matched to a gene: 4. The germline CDR1 and CDR2 sequences are LNHDA and SQIVND (reference sequence). CDR3 length: 14 amino acids. DNA of the CDR3: TGTGCCAGTAGTATGCACAGGGGGACCACTGAAGCTTTCTTT. This translates into CASSMHRGTTEAFF. Variable domain in full (rest from reference TRBV19 and TRBJ1-1): DGGITQSPKYLFRKEGQNVTLSCEQNLNHDAMYWYRQDPGQGLRLIYYSQIVNDFQKGDIAEGYSVSREKKESFPLTVTSAQKNPTAFYLCASSMHRGTTEAFFGQGTRLTVV.

This chain connects TRBV7-2 to TRBJ2-7, with 13 bases lining up with TRBD2. Germline values: CDR1 SGHTA, CDR2 FQGNSA. The CDR3 contains 16 residues. V lost 1 base and J lost 1; bases outside the gene matches: 1. CDR3: CASSLGGLAGSYEQYF. The CDR3 nucleotides read TGTGCCAGCAGCTTAGGGGGACTAGCGGGATCCTACGAGCAGTACTTC.

The rearrangement uses TRBV29-1 and TRBJ1-1, with D unresolved. The CDR3 is 13 amino acids. CDR1 and CDR2 (germline): SQVTM, ANQGSEA. Trimming pared 7 bases from V and 2 bases from J, leaving 14 bases between. The CDR3 DNA reads as TGCAGCGGGCGGGCGGCAGCCAACACTGAAGCTTTCTTT. Its translation is CSGRAAANTEAFF.

The genes are TRBV20-1 and TRBJ2-7, with TRBD1 matching 7 bases. The CDR3 sequence is 16 residues long. The trim removed 3 bases at V and 6 bases at J, leaving 17 bases unmatched. Germline-derived CDR1 and CDR2 are DFQATT and SNEGSKA (reference sequence). CDR3 loop: CSASYGGMTGTSEQYF. The CDR3 DNA is TGCAGTGCTAGTTATGGGGGCATGACAGGGACGAGCGAGCAGTACTTC.

The gene calls are TRBV30 and TRBJ2-5, with D possibly matching TRBD2 (5 bases). Trimming took off 0 bases at V and 6 bases at J, with 14 bases between the two ends. This CDR3 is 14 amino acids long. Germline V gives CDR1 GTSNPN, CDR2 SVGIG (reference sequence). CDR3 DNA: TGTGCCTGGAGTGTTCACGTTGGCGGGCAGACCCAGTACTTC. Protein: CAWSVHVGGQTQYF.

The chain links TRBV7-6 to TRBJ2-3, with 12 bases aligning to TRBD2. This CDR3 has 17 amino acids. The germline V gene has CDR1 SGHVS and CDR2 FNYEAQ. The trim removed 4 bases at V and 4 bases at J, leaving 9 bases unmatched. CDR3 sequence (DNA): TGTGCCAGCAGCTCAGTCCTAGCGGGAGGGCCTGCAGATACGCAGTATTTT. It encodes CASSSVLAGGPADTQYF.

This clone was picked up many times. V gene TRBV5-1 combines with J gene TRBJ1-3; 7 bases are shared with TRBD1. CDR3 size: 14 residues. Germline trimming cut 2 bases from V and 5 bases from J; bases unmatched to any gene: 4. Germline lookup yields CDR1 SGHRS and CDR2 YFSETQ. As DNA, the CDR3 is TGCGCCAGCAGCTTAGGAGGGGGCAGAAACACCATATATTTT. As protein: CASSLGGGRNTIYF.

The rearrangement uses TRBV28 and TRBJ1-3; TRBD1 is a possible D gene (5 bases). The CDR3 totals 16 residues. The germline gives CDR1 MDHEN, CDR2 SYDVKM. The V end was cut by 3 bases, the J end by 2 bases, with 14 bases between. CDR3 loop: CASSLTADETGNTIYF. The DNA for the CDR3 is TGTGCCAGCAGTTTGACAGCCGATGAGACTGGAAACACCATATATTTT. Full variable domain (outside the CDR3, taken from reference TRBV28 and TRBJ1-3): DVKVTQSSRYLVKRTGEKVFLECVQDMDHENMFWYRQDPGLGLRLIYFSYDVKMKEKGDIPEGYSVSREKKERFSLILESASTNQTSMYLCASSLTADETGNTIYFGEGSWLTVV.

J is TRBJ1-2 and V is TRBV19, with D uncertain. V lost 3 bases and J 0 bases, leaving 14 bases between the germline ends. CDR1 and CDR2 from the germline V gene are LNHDA and SQIVND (reference sequence). This CDR3 region has 16 residues. As DNA, the CDR3 is TGTGCCAGTAGTATCCTTCGCAGGAAATCTAACTATGGCTACACCTTC. Translating it yields CASSILRRKSNYGYTF.

This sequence joins TRBV19 and TRBJ2-1; D not resolved. Germline CDR1 reads LNHDA; CDR2 reads SQIVND (reference sequence). V dropped 6 bases and J dropped 1 base, with 13 bases sitting between them. The length of the CDR3 is 15 residues. Here the CDR3 reads CASSFERASYNEQFF. CDR3 sequence (DNA): TGTGCCAGTAGCTTTGAGAGAGCGTCCTACAATGAGCAGTTCTTC.

CDR3 DNA: TGTGCCTGGAGTTATATCGGGGACAGGCCTATTCAGTACTTC. Protein product: CAWSYIGDRPIQYF. The chain uses TRBV30 and TRBJ2-4, with 8 nucleotides matching TRBD1. There are 14 residues in the CDR3. J was trimmed by 10 bases and V by 2 bases; bases with no gene match: 10. Germline V gene data show CDR1 as GTSNPN and CDR2 as SVGIG (reference sequence).

This rearrangement joins TRBV19 to TRBJ2-7, with a possible D match to TRBD2 (6 bases). Looked up from germline, CDR1 is LNHDA and CDR2 is SQIVND (reference sequence). The germline V and J ends were trimmed by 4 bases and 3 bases, with 10 bases remaining between them. The CDR3 contains 13 residues. The CDR3 coding sequence is TGTGCCAGTAGTACTCGGGACTTCTACGAGCAGTACTTC. Its protein is CASSTRDFYEQYF.

The chain is built from TRBV7-2 and TRBJ2-3; the D gene is possibly TRBD2 (6 bases). Between the trimmed V and J ends, which lost 3 bases and 6 bases, there was a span of 16 bases. From germline, CDR1 is SGHTA and CDR2 FQGNSA. CDR3 length: 15 amino acids. CDR3 residues: CASSLTSTGGDTQYF. The CDR3 DNA reads as TGTGCCAGCAGCTTGACTAGTACCGGCGGGGATACGCAGTATTTT.

V gene TRBV5-1 combines with J gene TRBJ1-3; no clear D gene. Germline lookup yields CDR1 SGHRS and CDR2 YFSETQ. The CDR3 has 15 amino acids. V was clipped by 4 bases and J by 1 base, with 12 bases between them. The CDR3 protein is CASSPTTKSGNTIYF. CDR3 sequence (DNA): TGCGCCAGCAGCCCCACAACCAAATCTGGAAACACCATATATTTT. Combining the CDR3 with reference TRBV5-1 and TRBJ1-3 gives the whole variable domain KAGVTQTPRYLIKTRGQQVTLSCSPISGHRSVSWYQQTPGQGLQFLFEYFSETQRNKGNFPGRFSGRQFSNSRSEMNVSTLELGDSALYLCASSPTTKSGNTIYFGEGSWLTVV.

This chain connects TRBV6-4 to TRBJ2-2; TRBD2 might be the D (6 bases). Germline loops: CDR1 MRHNA, CDR2 SNTAGT. This CDR3 contains 17 residues. V was cut by 5 bases and J by 5 bases, with 21 bases left in between. The chain's CDR3 is CASSNRTEGRWTGELFF. In DNA, the CDR3 is TGTGCCAGCAGTAACAGGACGGAGGGGAGGTGGACCGGGGAGCTGTTTTTT.

The sample holds one count of this clone. The chain links TRBV7-3 to TRBJ1-3, with 8 bases lining up with TRBD1. The CDR3 is 15 residues long. Per germline, CDR1 SGHTA and CDR2 FQGTGA. V trimming: 2 bases; J trimming: 6 bases; junction bases outside the gene matches: 6. The CDR3 nucleotides read TGTGCCAGCAGCTTACCGGGACAGGCATTAAACACCATATATTTT. Protein: CASSLPGQALNTIYF.

The gene calls are TRBV14 and TRBJ2-7; TRBD1 is a possible D gene (6 bases). CDR3 length: 16 residues. Germline V CDR1 and CDR2: SGHDN, FVKESK. Trimming left V 6 bases short and J 4 bases short, with 22 bases between. This CDR3 is CASRRTGSQKAYEQYF. DNA for the CDR3: TGTGCCAGCAGACGAACAGGGTCCCAAAAAGCTTACGAGCAGTACTTC.

For the CDR3, the DNA is TGTGCCAGTAGTACTCTTACTTGGCGGGTTTTGGGCACTGAAGCTTTCTTT. Encoded protein: CASSTLTWRVLGTEAFF. This chain connects TRBV19 to TRBJ1-1; D unresolved. The CDR3 extends over 17 amino acids. Germline V gene data show CDR1 as LNHDA and CDR2 as SQIVND (reference sequence). The V end lost 4 bases, the J end lost 4 bases, and 22 bases lay between the germline ends.

The chain recombines TRBV24-1 with TRBJ1-3; D may be TRBD1 (6 bases). The CDR3 spans 14 residues. Germline CDR1 reads KGHDR; CDR2 reads SFDVKD. Trimming stripped 4 bases from V and 2 bases from J, with 8 bases between. This chain's CDR3 is CATSEAGAGNTIYF. In DNA form, the CDR3 reads TGTGCCACCAGTGAGGCAGGGGCTGGAAACACCATATATTTT.

J is TRBJ1-3 and V is TRBV5-1; 9 nucleotides line up with TRBD1. Trimming removed 5 bases from V and 9 bases from J; junction bases left unmatched: 9. CDR1 and CDR2 from the germline V gene are SGHRS and YFSETQ. This CDR3 is built from 14 residues. This CDR3 reads CASSNRGRGATIYF. The CDR3, as DNA: TGCGCCAGCAGTAACAGGGGGCGCGGAGCCACCATATATTTT.

The gene calls are TRBV9 and TRBJ2-1; the match to TRBD2 covers 10 bases. V lost 2 bases, J lost 1 base, and 3 bases stayed unmatched. This CDR3 comprises 16 residues. From germline, CDR1 is SGDLS and CDR2 YYNGEE. The CDR3 region has the DNA TGTGCCAGCAGCGTGCTACTAGCGGGATCCTACAATGAGCAGTTCTTC. Translating gives CASSVLLAGSYNEQFF.

This clone was seen a handful of times. The chain has TRBV21-1 and TRBJ1-1; whether TRBD1, the table's D call, matches the DNA was not checked. TRBV21-1 is labeled a pseudogene. The CDR3 runs to 13 residues. CDR3 amino acids: CASSKGGGTEAFF. In DNA, the CDR3 is TGTGCCAGCAGCAAAGGAGGGGGTACTGAAGCTTTCTTT.

The chain carries TRBV7-9 and TRBJ1-2; D possibly corresponds to TRBD1 (5 bases). With 2 bases removed from V and 6 bases from J, the gap between germline ends came to 10 bases. Germline assignment: CDR1 SEHNR and CDR2 FQNEAQ (reference sequence). The CDR3 is made up of 13 amino acids. CDR3 sequence reads: CASSLPRQNGYTF. The CDR3 region has the DNA TGTGCCAGCAGCTTACCCAGACAGAATGGCTACACCTTC.

J is TRBJ1-2 and V is TRBV29-1; no reliable D call. Germline assignment: CDR1 SQVTM and CDR2 ANQGSEA. V was shortened by 6 bases and J by 8 bases, with 16 bases between the two germline ends. The CDR3 extends over 12 amino acids. DNA of the CDR3: TGCAGCGTCGAACATGGAGTCTTCGGCTACACCTTC. Its protein is CSVEHGVFGYTF. Using reference TRBV29-1 and TRBJ1-2 for the parts outside the CDR3, the full variable domain is SAVISQKPSRDICQRGTSLTIQCQVDSQVTMMFWYRQQPGQSLTLIATANQGSEATYESGFVIDKFPISRPNLTFSTLTVSNMSPEDSSIYLCSVEHGVFGYTFGSGTRLTVV.

The gene calls are TRBV24-1 and TRBJ2-3; 9 bases line up with TRBD1. V was clipped by 3 bases and J by 2 bases; unmatched bases: 11. The CDR3 consists of 18 residues. Germline assignment: CDR1 KGHDR and CDR2 SFDVKD. The CDR3 bases are TGTGCCACCAGTGATCGGACAGGGGACCAACTTTACACAGATACGCAGTATTTT. Protein: CATSDRTGDQLYTDTQYF.